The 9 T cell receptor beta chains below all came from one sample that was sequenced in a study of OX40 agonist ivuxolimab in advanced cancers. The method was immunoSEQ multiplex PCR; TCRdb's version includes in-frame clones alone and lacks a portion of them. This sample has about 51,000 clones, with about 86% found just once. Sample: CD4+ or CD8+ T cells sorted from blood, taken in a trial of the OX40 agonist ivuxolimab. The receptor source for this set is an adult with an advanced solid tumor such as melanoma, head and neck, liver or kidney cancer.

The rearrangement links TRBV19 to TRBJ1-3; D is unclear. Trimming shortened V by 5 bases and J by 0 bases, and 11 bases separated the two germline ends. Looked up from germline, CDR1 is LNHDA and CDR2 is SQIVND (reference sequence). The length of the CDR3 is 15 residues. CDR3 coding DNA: TGTGCCAGTAGTGCAGGACCGAGCTCTGGAAACACCATATATTTT. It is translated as CASSAGPSSGNTIYF. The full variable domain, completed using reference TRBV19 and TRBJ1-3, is DGGITQSPKYLFRKEGQNVTLSCEQNLNHDAMYWYRQDPGQGLRLIYYSQIVNDFQKGDIAEGYSVSREKKESFPLTVTSAQKNPTAFYLCASSAGPSSGNTIYFGEGSWLTVV.

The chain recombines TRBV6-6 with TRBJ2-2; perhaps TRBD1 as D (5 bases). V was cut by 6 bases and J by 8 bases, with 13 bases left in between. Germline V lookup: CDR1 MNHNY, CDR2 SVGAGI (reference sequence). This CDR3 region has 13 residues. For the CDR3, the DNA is TGTGCCAGCAGGACCAGGGTGGTAGGGGAGCTGTTTTTT. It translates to CASRTRVVGELFF.

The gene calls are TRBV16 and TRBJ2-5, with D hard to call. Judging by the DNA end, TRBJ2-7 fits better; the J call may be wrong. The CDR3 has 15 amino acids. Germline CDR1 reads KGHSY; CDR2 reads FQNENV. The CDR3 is CASSQPGPGAYEQYF. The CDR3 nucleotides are TGTGCCAGCAGCCAACCGGGTCCCGGAGCTTACGAGCAGTACTTC.

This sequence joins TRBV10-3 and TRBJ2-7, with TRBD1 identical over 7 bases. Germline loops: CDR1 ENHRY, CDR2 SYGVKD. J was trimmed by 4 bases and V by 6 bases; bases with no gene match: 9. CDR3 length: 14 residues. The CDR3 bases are TGTGCCATCAGCGGCACAGGGGCCGGGTACGAGCAGTACTTC. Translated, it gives CAISGTGAGYEQYF.

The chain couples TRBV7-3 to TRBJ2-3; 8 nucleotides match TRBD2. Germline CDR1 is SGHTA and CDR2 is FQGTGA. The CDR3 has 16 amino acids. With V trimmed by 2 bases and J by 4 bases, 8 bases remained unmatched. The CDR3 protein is CASSLRAAGAPDTQYF. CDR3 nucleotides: TGTGCCAGCAGCTTACGAGCAGCGGGGGCGCCAGATACGCAGTATTTT.

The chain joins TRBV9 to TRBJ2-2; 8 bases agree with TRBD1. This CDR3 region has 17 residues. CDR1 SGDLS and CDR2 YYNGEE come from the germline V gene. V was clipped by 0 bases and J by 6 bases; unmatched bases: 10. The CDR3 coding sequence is TGTGCCAGCAGCGTAGTTGGAGGACAGGGAGCTTCCGGGGAGCTGTTTTTT. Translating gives CASSVVGGQGASGELFF.

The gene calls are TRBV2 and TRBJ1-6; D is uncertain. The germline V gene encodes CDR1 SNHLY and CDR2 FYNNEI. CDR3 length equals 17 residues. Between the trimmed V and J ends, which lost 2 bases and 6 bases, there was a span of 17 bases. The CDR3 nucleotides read TGTGCCAGCAGTGAATGGGCAGGCCGACGGGGTAATTCACCCCTCCACTTT. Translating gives CASSEWAGRRGNSPLHF.

The CDR3 DNA reads TGTGCCAGCAGCTTAGTTGGTGTGGGGGGGGCCAACACAGATACGCAGTATTTT. It specifies CASSLVGVGGANTDTQYF. This chain uses TRBV7-6 with TRBJ2-3; D possibly corresponds to TRBD2 (7 bases). CDR1 SGHVS and CDR2 FNYEAQ come from the germline V gene. The CDR3 is made up of 18 amino acids. Trimming shortened V by 1 base and J by 2 bases, and 19 bases separated the two germline ends. Complete variable domain (other parts from reference TRBV7-6 and TRBJ2-3): GAGVSQSPRYKVTKRGQDVALRCDPISGHVSLYWYRQALGQGPEFLTYFNYEAQQDKSGLPNDRFSAERPEGSISTLTIQRTEQRDSAMYRCASSLVGVGGANTDTQYFGPGTRLTVL.

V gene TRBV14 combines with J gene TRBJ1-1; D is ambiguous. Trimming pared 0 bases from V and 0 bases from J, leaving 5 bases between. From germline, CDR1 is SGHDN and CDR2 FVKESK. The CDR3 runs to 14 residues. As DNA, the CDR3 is TGTGCCAGCAGCCAAGATCTGATGAACACTGAAGCTTTCTTT. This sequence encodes CASSQDLMNTEAFF.